This T cell receptor (beta chain) was sequenced for a study of blood T cell repertoires in COVID-19. As for the study in general: The analysed material was cDNA or gDNA that came from T cells, B-cell-depleted T cells, or PBMCs.

The sample holds a few counts of this clone. Using immunoSEQ multiplex PCR, the repertoire was profiled, and TCRdb retains in-frame clones only, with some absent. Found here are about 190,000 clones, around 86% of them singletons; the top ten hold roughly 6.7%. With 6 bases clipped from V and 0 bases from J, the junction kept 5 bases outside the gene matches. This CDR3 is built from 15 residues. CDR1 and CDR2 (germline): MNHEY, SMNVEV (reference sequence). The chain has TRBV27 and TRBJ2-7; the match to TRBD1 covers 10 bases. The sample taken for sequencing was peripheral blood. This receptor was identified in a man in his forties or fifties with acute or convalescent COVID-19. This chain's CDR3 is CASSRDRGTSYEQYF. The CDR3 DNA follows: TGTGCCAGCAGCCGGGACAGGGGAACCTCCTACGAGCAGTACTTC.